One and the same sample provided the 27 T cell receptor beta chains below, sequenced in a study of OX40 agonist ivuxolimab in advanced cancers. Assay used: immunoSEQ multiplex PCR; TCRdb lists only in-frame clones, some missing. This sample has more than 100,000 clones, with about 93% found just once. Sequences were derived from CD4+ or CD8+ T cells sorted from blood, sampled in a trial of the OX40 agonist ivuxolimab. Receptor source: an adult with an advanced solid tumor such as melanoma, head and neck, liver or kidney cancer.

CDR3 residues: CASNRDSSYEQYF. CDR3 bases: TGCGCCAGCAATCGGGACAGCTCCTACGAGCAGTACTTC. This rearrangement joins TRBV5-1 to TRBJ2-7; 7 nucleotides agree with TRBD1. Trimming took 6 bases from V and 0 from J; bases not matched to a gene: 3. From germline, CDR1 is SGHRS and CDR2 YFSETQ. The CDR3 is 13 residues long.

This chain links TRBV5-1 with TRBJ2-2; 8 bases are a match to TRBD1. Germline CDR1 and CDR2: SGHRS and YFSETQ. The CDR3 spans 14 residues. V shed 2 bases, J shed 4 bases, and the junction held 1 base outside the gene matches. CDR3 sequence: CASSFGQGTGELFF. In nucleotides, the CDR3 is TGCGCCAGCAGCTTTGGACAGGGCACCGGGGAGCTGTTTTTT.

The CDR3 sequence is CASSTGSFSYNEQFF. As DNA, the CDR3 is TGTGCCAGCAGCACAGGGAGTTTCTCCTACAATGAGCAGTTCTTC. The chain carries TRBV2 and TRBJ2-1; maybe TRBD1 (6 bases). The length of the CDR3 is 15 residues. Germline assignment: CDR1 SNHLY and CDR2 FYNNEI. V shed 6 bases and J shed 0 bases, with 12 bases lying between them.

The chain employs TRBV6-4 and TRBJ1-2; weak D call: TRBD1 (5 bases). The germline CDR1 and CDR2 sequences are MRHNA and SNTAGT. The CDR3 runs 13 residues. The germline V and J ends were trimmed by 2 bases and 8 bases, with 12 bases remaining between them. DNA of the CDR3: TGTGCCAGCAGTGACGAGGGGTTAGGAGGCTACACCTTC. It encodes CASSDEGLGGYTF.

The rearrangement uses TRBV6-5 and TRBJ2-6; D gene uncertain. This CDR3 is 14 amino acids long. Germline lookup yields CDR1 MNHEY and CDR2 SVGAGI. Trimming left V 5 bases short and J 2 bases short, with 7 bases between. The CDR3 DNA is TGTGCCAGCAGTCCGAACACTGGGGCCAACGTCCTGACTTTC. Its translation is CASSPNTGANVLTF.

V is TRBV7-9 and J is TRBJ1-3; perhaps TRBD1 as D (5 bases). Germline-derived CDR1 and CDR2 are SEHNR and FQNEAQ (reference sequence). V was pared by 6 bases and J by 0 bases, with 12 bases between. This CDR3 comprises 15 residues. As DNA, the CDR3 is TGTGCCAGCAGAGGGACGGGAAGCTCTGGAAACACCATATATTTT. It translates to CASRGTGSSGNTIYF.

The chain uses TRBV4-1 and TRBJ1-4; 9 positions match TRBD1. The CDR3 runs 17 residues. The germline CDR1 and CDR2 sequences are MGHRA and YSYEKL. J was trimmed by 1 base and V by 1 base; bases with no gene match: 4. The CDR3, as DNA: TGCGCCAGCAGCCAAGTGAGACAGGGGGAAACTAATGAAAAACTGTTTTTT. Translated, it gives CASSQVRQGETNEKLFF.

The V call is TRBV7-9, the J call TRBJ2-7, with a possible D match to TRBD2 (6 bases). The CDR3 spans 13 residues. Germline loops: CDR1 SEHNR, CDR2 FQNEAQ (reference sequence). V was cut by 1 base and J by 9 bases, with 13 bases left in between. The CDR3 sequence is CASSLEEGTGQYF. The CDR3 region has the DNA TGTGCCAGCAGCTTAGAGGAGGGAACGGGGCAGTACTTC.

This chain connects TRBV10-3 to TRBJ2-5, with a tentative D call TRBD1 (7 bases). The DNA end lines up better with TRBJ2-7; the J call may be wrong. There are 15 residues in the CDR3. CDR1 is ENHRY and CDR2 is SYGVKD in the germline V gene. CDR3 in amino acids: CAIRGTDRDPYEQYF. DNA for the CDR3: TGTGCCATCAGGGGGACTGACAGGGATCCTTACGAGCAGTACTTC.

The V call is TRBV4-3, the J call TRBJ2-7; 11 bases fit TRBD2. The length of the CDR3 is 17 residues. The germline CDR1 and CDR2 sequences are LGHNA and YSLEER. V was pared by 1 base and J by 1 base, with 6 bases of the junction left unmatched. This CDR3 is CASSQALGTSGSYEQYF. The CDR3 DNA is TGCGCCAGCAGCCAAGCTTTAGGGACTAGCGGTTCCTACGAGCAGTACTTC.

The CDR3 region has the DNA TGCGCCAGCAGTGAGGCAGCCGGCTCCTACAATGAGCAGTTCTTC. Protein product: CASSEAAGSYNEQFF. This chain connects TRBV10-1 to TRBJ2-1; D call uncertain. CDR1 and CDR2 (germline): WNHNN, SYGVQD (reference sequence). V was cut by 2 bases and J by 0 bases, with 8 bases left in between. The CDR3 runs to 15 residues.

The chain employs TRBV7-2 and TRBJ2-3; D is unresolved. Germline CDR1 is SGHTA and CDR2 is FQGNSA. V lost 1 base and J lost 0, with 11 bases in between. The CDR3 spans 16 residues. The CDR3 bases are TGTGCCAGCAGCTTAGTGGTGGCGGCTAGCACAGATACGCAGTATTTT. Encoded protein: CASSLVVAASTDTQYF.

The chain employs TRBV18 and TRBJ1-3; D gene unclear. The CDR3 totals 16 residues. V dropped 3 bases and J dropped 0 bases, with 12 bases sitting between them. Germline-derived CDR1 and CDR2 are KGHSH and LQKENI. DNA for the CDR3: TGTGCCAGCTCACCCGCCCAGGCTGACTCTGGAAACACCATATATTTT. Amino acid sequence: CASSPAQADSGNTIYF.

This clone was detected ten times or more. This chain connects TRBV7-6 to TRBJ1-1, with D perhaps TRBD1 (6 bases). Germline-derived CDR1 and CDR2 are SGHVS and FNYEAQ. Trimming pared 6 bases from V and 0 bases from J, leaving 17 bases between. CDR3 length equals 16 residues. The CDR3 region is CASSAQGTAMNTEAFF. CDR3 sequence (DNA): TGTGCCAGCAGTGCGCAGGGGACCGCAATGAACACTGAAGCTTTCTTT.

The chain is built from TRBV19 and TRBJ1-1; D uncertain. CDR1 LNHDA and CDR2 SQIVND come from the germline V gene (reference sequence). The length of the CDR3 is 16 residues. V shed 3 bases and J shed 1 base, with 15 bases lying between them. CDR3 region: CASSIYGEIKNTEAFF. The CDR3, as DNA: TGTGCCAGTAGTATTTATGGCGAGATCAAGAACACTGAAGCTTTCTTT.

The chain uses TRBV7-9 and TRBJ1-3; weak D call: TRBD1 (5 bases). V was shortened by 2 bases and J by 1 base, with 18 bases between the two germline ends. From germline, CDR1 is SEHNR and CDR2 FQNEAQ (reference sequence). The CDR3 length is 18 residues. In DNA, the CDR3 is TGTGCCAGCAGCTTATCGTGGGGGAGGTGGGGATCTGGAAACACCATATATTTT. Its protein is CASSLSWGRWGSGNTIYF.

The chain is built from TRBV25-1 and TRBJ1-1; maybe TRBD1 (6 bases). Trimming left V 6 bases short and J 0 bases short, with 14 bases between. The CDR3 is 15 amino acids. Per the germline V gene, CDR1 is MGHDK and CDR2 is SYGVNS. In DNA form, the CDR3 reads TGTGCCAGCAGCAACCAGGGGACGCTGAACACTGAAGCTTTCTTT. Protein product: CASSNQGTLNTEAFF.

The chain couples TRBV2 to TRBJ2-7; D not certain. CDR1 is SNHLY and CDR2 is FYNNEI in the germline V gene. Trimming pared 2 bases from V and 6 bases from J, leaving 5 bases between. The CDR3 is 11 amino acids. As DNA, the CDR3 is TGTGCCAGCAGTGAAAAGGTCGAGCAGTACTTC. Translated, it gives CASSEKVEQYF.

V gene TRBV21-1 combines with J gene TRBJ2-5; the table's D call, TRBD1, was not checked against the DNA. The DNA end is a closer match to TRBJ2-7, so the J assignment may be wrong. TRBV21-1 is listed as a pseudogene. This CDR3 region has 15 residues. This CDR3 is CASSRMGGRFYEQYF. The DNA for the CDR3 is TGTGCCAGCAGCCGAATGGGTGGGCGTTTTTACGAGCAGTACTTC.

The chain combines TRBV9 with TRBJ2-5; TRBD2 is a possible D gene (6 bases). V was cut by 3 bases and J by 4 bases, with 22 bases left in between. Per germline, CDR1 SGDLS and CDR2 YYNGEE. The CDR3 sequence is 17 residues long. The CDR3: CASSGRGNLRVPETQYF. DNA for the CDR3: TGTGCCAGCAGCGGCCGGGGGAACCTCAGGGTTCCAGAGACCCAGTACTTC.

The V gene is TRBV7-2, the J gene TRBJ2-2; D might be TRBD2 (5 bases). The CDR3 is 17 amino acids. The germline gives CDR1 SGHTA, CDR2 FQGNSA. The V end lost 3 bases, the J end lost 1 base, and 15 bases lay between the germline ends. The CDR3 DNA reads as TGTGCCAGCAGCTTCGGCGGGTCTTTCCAGAACACCGGGGAGCTGTTTTTT. This codes for CASSFGGSFQNTGELFF.

This chain uses TRBV7-9 with TRBJ1-2; TRBD1 might be the D (6 bases). V lost 5 bases, J lost 6 bases, and 10 bases lay in between. There are 12 residues in the CDR3. Germline assignment: CDR1 SEHNR and CDR2 FQNEAQ (reference sequence). CDR3 nucleotides: TGTGCCAGCAGCCCGGGGGACAATGGCTACACCTTC. Protein: CASSPGDNGYTF.

The chain joins TRBV5-4 to TRBJ1-6, with D possibly being TRBD1 (5 bases). Germline V gene data show CDR1 as SGHNT and CDR2 as YYREEE (reference sequence). V dropped 3 bases and J dropped 5 bases, with 12 bases sitting between them. The CDR3 is 15 amino acids. The CDR3 sequence is CASSYRLGDNSPLHF. CDR3 nucleotides: TGTGCCAGCAGCTACCGACTGGGGGATAATTCACCCCTCCACTTT.

This clone has more than one count but fewer than ten. The chain couples TRBV7-9 to TRBJ1-1; unclear D gene. The V gene lost 4 bases and the J gene lost 3 bases, with 12 bases spanning the gap. CDR1 SEHNR and CDR2 FQNEAQ come from the germline V gene (reference sequence). This CDR3 is 14 amino acids long. CDR3 amino acids: CASSSWTGHTEAFF. CDR3 DNA: TGTGCCAGCAGCTCCTGGACGGGCCACACTGAAGCTTTCTTT.

The rearrangement joins TRBV5-4 to TRBJ1-3, with D maybe TRBD1 (5 bases). The CDR3 totals 14 residues. V shed 1 base and J shed 4 bases, with 9 bases lying between them. Looked up from germline, CDR1 is SGHNT and CDR2 is YYREEE (reference sequence). This CDR3 reads CASSLYGAGNTIYF. DNA for the CDR3: TGTGCCAGCAGCTTGTATGGGGCAGGAAACACCATATATTTT.

This clone was seen only once. The rearrangement links TRBV5-1 to TRBJ1-2; 10 nucleotides agree with TRBD1. CDR3 length: 15 residues. Germline V gene data show CDR1 as SGHRS and CDR2 as YFSETQ. Trimming at V came to 0 bases and at J to 4 bases, leaving 3 bases not matched to a gene. The chain's CDR3 is CASSLATGGAYGYTF. CDR3 in DNA: TGCGCCAGCAGCTTGGCGACAGGGGGCGCCTATGGCTACACCTTC.

The V gene is TRBV4-1, the J gene TRBJ1-2, with 9 bases fitting TRBD1. Germline V gene data show CDR1 as MGHRA and CDR2 as YSYEKL. Germline trimming cut 2 bases from V and 8 bases from J; bases unmatched to any gene: 15. There are 17 residues in the CDR3. The CDR3 spells CASSQRGPVDRGWGYTF. CDR3 nucleotides: TGCGCCAGCAGCCAAAGAGGGCCCGTGGACAGGGGTTGGGGCTACACCTTC.